The TCR beta chain described here comes from a study of cytomegalovirus exposure and HLA in healthy donors. Turning to the study itself: Caucasian-associated ancestry cluster membership applied to approximately 84% of some 400 genotyped donors.

As concerns this clone: The sample holds other DNA sequences that translate to the same CDR3.

This CDR3 region has 13 residues. V was pared by 7 bases and J by 1 base, with 9 bases between. CDR1 is SEHNR and CDR2 is FQNEAQ in the germline V gene (reference sequence). 13 Jbeta primers and 60 Vbeta primers were used for the PCR. The method was immunoSEQ multiplex PCR; TCRdb's version includes in-frame clones alone and lacks a portion of them. This sample carries fewer than 100,000 clones, about 83% of them seen once, and the ten largest clones take roughly 17%. This chain links TRBV7-9 with TRBJ2-3; the D gene is possibly TRBD1 (5 bases). This TCR was sampled from a man aged 55 to 70 in good health and CMV-seropositive. The sample consisted of PBMCs. This CDR3 reads CASIGARTDTQYF. For the CDR3, the DNA is TGTGCCAGCATTGGGGCTCGCACAGATACGCAGTATTTT.